This TCR beta chain was captured in a study of blood T cell repertoires in COVID-19. Assay used: immunoSEQ multiplex PCR; TCRdb lists only in-frame clones, some missing. The table lists fewer than 90,000 clones, nearly 95% of them singletons. Germline V lookup: CDR1 LNHDA, CDR2 SQIVND (reference sequence). V was pared by 3 bases and J by 7 bases, with 9 bases of the junction left unmatched. The CDR3 has 15 residues. Sequencing was done on a sample of peripheral blood. This TCR was sampled from a human donor with active COVID-19. The donor label of this sample is uncertain. The chain has TRBV19 and TRBJ1-5; 7 nucleotides line up with TRBD1. As DNA, the CDR3 is TGTGCCAGTAGTATTCTCAACAGGGGTGGCCAGCCCCAGCATTTT. Its protein product is CASSILNRGGQPQHF.